Each of the 12 T cell receptor beta chains below was sequenced from the same sample in a study of cytomegalovirus exposure and HLA in healthy donors. PCR primers comprised 60 Vbeta and 13 Jbeta primers. Sequencing was performed with immunoSEQ multiplex PCR; in TCRdb, only in-frame clones are kept and a portion is missing. The sample carries roughly 110,000 clones, roughly 82% recorded once. The sample consisted of PBMCs. The receptors derive from a young man in good health and CMV-seropositive.

V and J are TRBV19 and TRBJ1-1, with a possible D match to TRBD1 (5 bases). This CDR3 has 14 amino acids. Germline V gives CDR1 LNHDA, CDR2 SQIVND (reference sequence). V dropped 4 bases and J dropped 3 bases, with 12 bases sitting between them. The chain's CDR3 is CASSTRVGDTEAFF. The CDR3 bases are TGTGCCAGTAGTACCAGGGTAGGCGACACTGAAGCTTTCTTT. Drawing the rest from reference TRBV19 and TRBJ1-1, the complete variable domain is DGGITQSPKYLFRKEGQNVTLSCEQNLNHDAMYWYRQDPGQGLRLIYYSQIVNDFQKGDIAEGYSVSREKKESFPLTVTSAQKNPTAFYLCASSTRVGDTEAFFGQGTRLTVV.

This sequence joins TRBV13 and TRBJ1-2; D gene uncertain. Germline CDR1 PRHDT, CDR2 FYEKMQ (reference sequence). V gave up 4 bases and J gave up 7 bases, with 25 bases separating them. This CDR3 spans 17 amino acids. The CDR3 here is CASSSSNSRPGRSGYTF. The DNA of the CDR3 is TGTGCCAGCAGCTCGTCAAACTCCCGGCCGGGGAGGAGTGGCTACACCTTC.

This clone was counted a single time. V usage is TRBV6-6 and J usage is TRBJ2-3, with 9 bases that match TRBD2. The CDR3 has 16 residues. Germline values: CDR1 MNHNY, CDR2 SVGAGI (reference sequence). J lost 4 bases, V lost 0 bases, and 5 bases had no gene match. For the CDR3, the DNA is TGTGCCAGCAGTTACTCTCTGGGCGGGGGGGCAGATACGCAGTATTTT. It codes for CASSYSLGGGADTQYF.

The chain employs TRBV5-1 and TRBJ2-2; 7 bases fit TRBD2. Trimming took 0 bases from V and 0 from J; bases not matched to a gene: 5. Germline CDR1 is SGHRS and CDR2 is YFSETQ. The CDR3 is 17 amino acids. The CDR3 nucleotides read TGCGCCAGCAGCTTGGAGGCTAGCGGTACGAACACCGGGGAGCTGTTTTTT. Residues: CASSLEASGTNTGELFF.

This clone appeared many times. CDR3 in DNA: TGTGCCAGCAGCTCAATTCAGCCAGGGGATTCACCCCTCCACTTT. Encoded protein: CASSSIQPGDSPLHF. The chain is built from TRBV7-9 and TRBJ1-6, with a tentative D call TRBD1 (6 bases). Germline assignment: CDR1 SEHNR and CDR2 FQNEAQ (reference sequence). The V end lost 4 bases, the J end lost 8 bases, and 15 bases lay between the germline ends. The CDR3 length is 15 residues.

The rearrangement joins TRBV27 to TRBJ1-2; D not resolved. V lost 0 bases, J lost 5 bases, and 13 bases lay in between. Germline values: CDR1 MNHEY, CDR2 SMNVEV (reference sequence). There are 15 residues in the CDR3. The CDR3 DNA sequence: TGTGCCAGCAGTTTATCGATGAGGGTTGGGTATGGCTACACCTTC. It is translated as CASSLSMRVGYGYTF.

The V gene is TRBV6-1, the J gene TRBJ1-5; a weak D match, TRBD1 (5 bases). Trimming left V 6 bases short and J 6 bases short, with 15 bases between. The CDR3 sequence is 14 residues long. Germline CDR1 and CDR2: MNHNS and SASEGT. The DNA for the CDR3 is TGTGCCAGCAGGGGGGGAGGGGTTATTCAGCCCCAGCATTTT. Translated: CASRGGGVIQPQHF.

The chain is built from TRBV4-1 and TRBJ2-2; 9 bases are a match to TRBD1. The CDR3 has 14 amino acids. Trimming took 7 bases from V and 4 from J; bases not matched to a gene: 4. Germline V gives CDR1 MGHRA, CDR2 YSYEKL. The CDR3: CASTGTGLTGELFF. CDR3 bases: TGCGCCAGCACCGGGACAGGGCTCACCGGGGAGCTGTTTTTT.

The chain links TRBV9 to TRBJ2-1, with 7 bases that match TRBD2. This CDR3 spans 16 amino acids. The germline V gene encodes CDR1 SGDLS and CDR2 YYNGEE. Trimming removed 4 bases from V and 3 bases from J; junction bases left unmatched: 10. CDR3: CASSLEGVAGYNEQFF. The CDR3 bases are TGTGCCAGCAGCCTAGAGGGCGTAGCGGGCTACAATGAGCAGTTCTTC.

A few counts support this clone. The chain recombines TRBV27 with TRBJ2-6; D might be TRBD2 (5 bases). This CDR3 region has 13 residues. V lost 6 bases and J 4 bases, leaving 7 bases between the germline ends. Germline lookup yields CDR1 MNHEY and CDR2 SMNVEV (reference sequence). CDR3 nucleotide sequence: TGTGCCAGCAGGGACTGGGGGGCCAACGTCCTGACTTTC. Translating it yields CASRDWGANVLTF.

The chain employs TRBV14 and TRBJ1-4; TRBD1 matches 7 bases. Germline-derived CDR1 and CDR2 are SGHDN and FVKESK. The junction had 10 bases not matched to a gene; V was cut back by 4 bases and J by 8 bases. The length of the CDR3 is 15 residues. The CDR3 reads CASSLRTGLAEKLFF. The CDR3 DNA reads as TGTGCCAGCAGCCTGAGGACAGGCCTAGCGGAAAAACTGTTTTTT. The variable domain in full, with the rest retrieved from reference TRBV14 and TRBJ1-4, is EAGVTQFPSHSVIEKGQTVTLRCDPISGHDNLYWYRRVMGKEIKFLLHFVKESKQDESGMPNNRFLAERTGGTYSTLKVQPAELEDSGVYFCASSLRTGLAEKLFFGSGTQLSVL.

This sequence joins TRBV6-6 and TRBJ2-7, with 9 positions matching TRBD1. This CDR3 region has 13 residues. With V trimmed by 6 bases and J by 4 bases, 4 bases remained unmatched. Per germline, CDR1 MNHNY and CDR2 SVGAGI (reference sequence). Here the CDR3 DNA reads TGTGCCAGCAGCCAGACAGGGGGATACGAGCAGTACTTC. Encoded protein: CASSQTGGYEQYF.